The 24 T cell receptor beta chains given below trace back to one sample, sequenced in a study of blood T cell repertoires in COVID-19 (dated by TCRdb to 2018 to 2020). The library was obtained by the immunoSEQ multiplex PCR assay. In TCRdb, the immuneACCESS table is reduced to in-frame sequences with V and J assigned. These tables do not hold every clone; where another copy was compared, an unresolved V gene accounts for under half, and the others remain unexplained. Present in this sample are 150,000 to 200,000 clones, 75% to 90% of which were seen just once. The ten largest account for 2% to 2.5% of the sample. The sample was PBMCs or T cells enriched from blood (not recorded which). These receptors all come from a woman in her thirties or forties with acute COVID-19.

The gene calls are TRBV7-9 and TRBJ1-2; 10 bases map to TRBD1. The CDR3 consists of 17 residues. Germline trimming cut 5 bases from V and 5 bases from J; bases unmatched to any gene: 14. Germline V lookup: CDR1 SEHNR, CDR2 FQNEAQ (reference sequence). The CDR3 loop reads CASSTTTGGSLGYGYTF. CDR3 DNA: TGTGCCAGCAGCACTACGACAGGGGGCTCTTTGGGGTATGGCTACACCTTC.

The CDR3 coding sequence is TGTGCCAGCAGCCAGGAGGGCCCGACCCAGTACTTC. It translates to CASSQEGPTQYF. This chain joins TRBV6-2 or TRBV6-3 and TRBJ2-5; TRBD2 might be the D (6 bases). CDR1 and CDR2 (germline): MNHEY, SVGEGT. This CDR3 is 12 amino acids long. The V and J ends lost 6 bases and 7 bases respectively, with 12 bases between them.

The rearrangement joins TRBV7-3 to TRBJ2-1, with 10 bases aligning to TRBD2. Germline V gene lookup returns CDR1 SGHTA and CDR2 FQGTGA. The CDR3 is made up of 15 amino acids. V gave up 3 bases and J gave up 6 bases; unmatched junction bases: 5. This CDR3 reads CASSFRLAGFNEQFF. The CDR3, as DNA: TGTGCCAGCAGCTTTAGACTAGCGGGTTTCAATGAGCAGTTCTTC.

The V gene is TRBV11-2, the J gene TRBJ1-5, with TRBD1 matching over 8 bases. V gave up 5 bases and J gave up 6 bases; unmatched junction bases: 3. Germline V lookup: CDR1 SGHAT, CDR2 FQNNGV. The CDR3 has 13 residues. The CDR3 DNA follows: TGTGCCAGCAGCATTGACAGGGGTCAGCCCCAGCATTTT. This gives the protein CASSIDRGQPQHF. Combining the CDR3 with reference TRBV11-2 and TRBJ1-5 gives the whole variable domain EAGVAQSPRYKIIEKRQSVAFWCNPISGHATLYWYQQILGQGPKLLIQFQNNGVVDDSQLPKDRFSAERLKGVDSTLKIQPAKLEDSAVYLCASSIDRGQPQHFGDGTRLSIL.

This clone was observed a single time. The V gene is TRBV3-1 (or the pseudogene TRBV3-2), the J gene TRBJ1-1, with D unresolved. The CDR3 has 14 amino acids. Germline V gene lookup returns CDR1 LGHDT and CDR2 YNNKEL (reference sequence). Trimming pared 0 bases from V and 2 bases from J, leaving 7 bases between. The CDR3 spells CASSQETRNTEAFF. CDR3 nucleotides: TGTGCCAGCAGCCAAGAGACTCGCAACACTGAAGCTTTCTTT.

The chain joins TRBV6-2 or TRBV6-3 to TRBJ2-7; D call uncertain. Germline V gene lookup returns CDR1 MNHEY and CDR2 SVGEGT. The V end was cut by 4 bases, the J end by 3 bases, with 13 bases between. This CDR3 has 14 residues. Written as DNA, the CDR3 is TGTGCCAGCAGTTCGATCCTAGGATACTACGAGCAGTACTTC. Translating it yields CASSSILGYYEQYF.

This chain connects TRBV18 to TRBJ2-7; 10 bases map to TRBD2. From germline, CDR1 is KGHSH and CDR2 LQKENI. The CDR3 extends over 16 amino acids. Trimming took 3 bases from V and 4 from J; bases not matched to a gene: 9. CDR3 sequence reads: CASSPGGSSGSYEQYF. CDR3 nucleotide sequence: TGTGCCAGCTCACCCGGTGGGTCTAGCGGGAGTTACGAGCAGTACTTC.

This clone was seen once. The chain links TRBV28 to TRBJ1-1; D is ambiguous. V was trimmed by 3 bases and J by 3 bases, leaving 5 bases between them. Germline CDR1 MDHEN, CDR2 SYDVKM. The CDR3 has 12 amino acids. CDR3 nucleotide sequence: TGTGCCAGCAGTTTCCTAGACACTGAAGCTTTCTTT. This gives the protein CASSFLDTEAFF.

This CDR3 is CASSKKGANSNQPQHF. CDR3 nucleotides: TGTGCCAGCAGTAAAAAAGGGGCAAATAGCAATCAGCCCCAGCATTTT. J is TRBJ1-5 and V is TRBV28; tentatively, D is TRBD1 (5 bases). Per germline, CDR1 MDHEN and CDR2 SYDVKM. The CDR3 extends over 16 amino acids. V was trimmed by 5 bases and J by 0 bases, leaving 14 bases between them. The full variable domain, in which reference TRBV28 and TRBJ1-5 provide the parts outside the CDR3, is DVKVTQSSRYLVKRTGEKVFLECVQDMDHENMFWYRQDPGLGLRLIYFSYDVKMKEKGDIPEGYSVSREKKERFSLILESASTNQTSMYLCASSKKGANSNQPQHFGDGTRLSIL.

The chain employs TRBV9 and TRBJ1-6; D not resolved. Germline-derived CDR1 and CDR2 are SGDLS and YYNGEE. V was clipped by 3 bases and J by 0 bases, with 7 bases between them. This CDR3 comprises 15 residues. The CDR3 DNA sequence: TGTGCCAGCAGCGGAGGAAGCTCCTATAATTCACCCCTCCACTTT. Amino acid sequence: CASSGGSSYNSPLHF. Full variable domain (rest looked up from reference TRBV9 and TRBJ1-6): DSGVTQTPKHLITATGQRVTLRCSPRSGDLSVYWYQQSLDQGLQFLIQYYNGEERAKGNILERFSAQQFPDLHSELNLSSLELGDSALYFCASSGGSSYNSPLHFGNGTRLTVT.

The V and J genes are TRBV4-1 and TRBJ2-7, with unresolved D. Trimming pared 0 bases from V and 6 bases from J, leaving 15 bases between. From germline, CDR1 is MGHRA and CDR2 YSYEKL. The CDR3 totals 15 residues. This CDR3 is CASSQDPTTSIEQYF. CDR3 sequence (DNA): TGCGCCAGCAGCCAAGACCCGACGACAAGTATCGAGCAGTACTTC.

This clone was picked up one time. The rearrangement uses TRBV3-1 (or the pseudogene TRBV3-2) and TRBJ1-2, with a possible D match to TRBD1 (5 bases). Germline CDR1 reads LGHDT; CDR2 reads YNNKEL (reference sequence). This CDR3 spans 14 amino acids. The germline V and J ends were trimmed by 0 bases and 8 bases, with 13 bases remaining between them. The CDR3 here is CASSQDLGGRGYTF. CDR3 coding DNA: TGTGCCAGCAGCCAAGATTTGGGGGGTCGCGGCTACACCTTC.

The chain combines TRBV18 with TRBJ1-1; no clear D. V was shortened by 6 bases and J by 0 bases, with 11 bases between the two germline ends. CDR3 length: 14 residues. Germline V gene lookup returns CDR1 KGHSH and CDR2 LQKENI. The CDR3: CASSPQNMNTEAFF. DNA of the CDR3: TGTGCCAGCTCTCCCCAGAACATGAACACTGAAGCTTTCTTT.

The chain is built from TRBV5-5 and TRBJ2-3, with TRBD2 matching over 8 bases. J gave up 0 bases and V 4 bases, and 7 bases lay outside the gene matches. Germline lookup yields CDR1 SGHKS and CDR2 YYEKEE (reference sequence). The CDR3 covers 16 residues. CDR3: CASSIITSGSTDTQYF. The DNA for the CDR3 is TGTGCCAGCAGCATCATAACTAGCGGTAGCACAGATACGCAGTATTTT.

The V gene is TRBV29-1, the J gene TRBJ1-3; maybe TRBD1 (5 bases). Germline V gene data show CDR1 as SQVTM and CDR2 as ANQGSEA. Trimming pared 1 base from V and 6 bases from J, leaving 7 bases between. This CDR3 spans 12 amino acids. The CDR3 protein is CSVEGRANTIYF. The CDR3 bases are TGCAGCGTTGAAGGCAGGGCAAACACCATATATTTT.

The chain couples TRBV11-2 to TRBJ2-7; D is possibly TRBD2 (5 bases). V was pared by 6 bases and J by 3 bases, with 15 bases between. Germline-derived CDR1 and CDR2 are SGHAT and FQNNGV. CDR3 size: 14 residues. The CDR3: CASRPAGGLYEQYF. Here the CDR3 DNA reads TGTGCCAGCAGACCCGCCGGCGGGCTCTACGAGCAGTACTTC.

CDR3 protein: CASSQEPTSGTDYGYTF. As DNA, the CDR3 is TGCGCCAGCAGCCAAGAACCCACCTCCGGGACAGACTATGGCTACACCTTC. The V and J genes are TRBV4-1 and TRBJ1-2; 7 bases map to TRBD1. The germline gives CDR1 MGHRA, CDR2 YSYEKL. Unmatched junction bases numbered 10, after V lost 0 bases and J lost 3 bases. CDR3 length equals 17 residues.

V is TRBV7-9 and J is TRBJ2-5; TRBD2 matches 7 bases. The CDR3 is 13 residues long. The germline CDR1 and CDR2 sequences are SEHNR and FQNEAQ (reference sequence). V shed 4 bases, J shed 5 bases, and the junction held 4 bases outside the gene matches. The CDR3 reads CASSYRLAETQYF. CDR3 DNA: TGTGCCAGCAGCTACCGACTAGCCGAGACCCAGTACTTC.

The chain couples TRBV30 to TRBJ2-1, with 11 bases that match TRBD2. The V gene end was trimmed by 0 bases and the J gene end by 6 bases; junction bases not matched to a gene: 4. This CDR3 comprises 15 residues. Germline V gives CDR1 GTSNPN, CDR2 SVGIG (reference sequence). The CDR3 protein is CAWSVGSGRANEQFF. The CDR3 region has the DNA TGTGCCTGGAGTGTTGGTAGCGGGAGGGCCAATGAGCAGTTCTTC.

V usage is TRBV15 and J usage is TRBJ2-3, with TRBD2 as a possible D gene (5 bases). Trimming removed 0 bases at V and 2 bases at J, with 6 bases between. This CDR3 comprises 14 residues. Per germline, CDR1 LNHNV and CDR2 YYDKDF (reference sequence). CDR3 sequence: CATSRDLATDTQYF. The CDR3 DNA sequence: TGTGCCACCAGCAGAGACCTAGCCACAGATACGCAGTATTTT.

The chain uses TRBV2 and TRBJ2-3, with 10 nucleotides matching TRBD1. This CDR3 is 13 amino acids long. J lost 0 bases, V lost 9 bases, and 0 bases had no gene match. In germline, CDR1 is SNHLY, CDR2 FYNNEI. The CDR3 sequence: CARGQGSTDTQYF. In DNA form, the CDR3 reads TGTGCCAGGGGACAGGGGAGCACAGATACGCAGTATTTT.

The rearrangement links TRBV9 to TRBJ1-4; TRBD1 agrees at 7 bases. V dropped 0 bases and J dropped 3; count of bases not matched to a gene: 2. Per the germline V gene, CDR1 is SGDLS and CDR2 is YYNGEE. The length of the CDR3 is 15 residues. CDR3 nucleotides: TGTGCCAGCAGCGTAGCAGGGGGTGCTAATGAAAAACTGTTTTTT. This translates into CASSVAGGANEKLFF.

Note on this clone: Sequence at one end of the junction differs from germline and may be a read error. V gene TRBV9 combines with J gene TRBJ2-7; TRBD2 matches 9 bases. The CDR3 sequence is 22 residues long. Germline CDR1 is SGDLS and CDR2 is YYNGEE. CDR3 sequence reads: CARSAAGGGGPRASGRLYEQYF. The CDR3 nucleotides read TGTGCCCGCAGCGCCGCGGGGGGGGGCGGACCGAGGGCAAGCGGGAGACTCTACGAGCAGTACTTC. The whole variable domain, remainder taken from reference TRBV9 and TRBJ2-7, is DSGVTQTPKHLITATGQRVTLRCSPRSGDLSVYWYQQSLDQGLQFLIQYYNGEERAKGNILERFSAQQFPDLHSELNLSSLELGDSALYFCARSAAGGGGPRASGRLYEQYFGPGTRLTVT.

This chain joins TRBV21-1 and TRBJ2-7; TRBD2, the D gene given by the table, was not confirmed from the DNA. TRBV21-1 is annotated as a pseudogene. The CDR3 is 15 amino acids. The CDR3 is CASPGVRGGPYEQYF. The CDR3 DNA follows: TGTGCCAGTCCCGGGGTACGGGGGGGGCCCTACGAGCAGTACTTC.